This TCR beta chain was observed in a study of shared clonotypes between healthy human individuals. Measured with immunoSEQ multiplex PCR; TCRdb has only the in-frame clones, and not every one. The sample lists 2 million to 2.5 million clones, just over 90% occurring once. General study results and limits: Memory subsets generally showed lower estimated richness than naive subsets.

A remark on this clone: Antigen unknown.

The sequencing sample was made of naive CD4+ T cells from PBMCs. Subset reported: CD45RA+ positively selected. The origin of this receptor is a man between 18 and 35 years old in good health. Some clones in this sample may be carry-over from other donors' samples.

The CDR3 DNA follows: TGTGCCAGCAGAGAAAGGGTCTACGAAAACTACGAGCAGTACTTC. Translation gives CASRERVYENYEQYF. The rearrangement joins TRBV6-1 to TRBJ2-7; D not resolved. From germline, CDR1 is MNHNS and CDR2 SASEGT. The CDR3 covers 15 residues. V was clipped by 6 bases and J by 3 bases, with 18 bases between them.